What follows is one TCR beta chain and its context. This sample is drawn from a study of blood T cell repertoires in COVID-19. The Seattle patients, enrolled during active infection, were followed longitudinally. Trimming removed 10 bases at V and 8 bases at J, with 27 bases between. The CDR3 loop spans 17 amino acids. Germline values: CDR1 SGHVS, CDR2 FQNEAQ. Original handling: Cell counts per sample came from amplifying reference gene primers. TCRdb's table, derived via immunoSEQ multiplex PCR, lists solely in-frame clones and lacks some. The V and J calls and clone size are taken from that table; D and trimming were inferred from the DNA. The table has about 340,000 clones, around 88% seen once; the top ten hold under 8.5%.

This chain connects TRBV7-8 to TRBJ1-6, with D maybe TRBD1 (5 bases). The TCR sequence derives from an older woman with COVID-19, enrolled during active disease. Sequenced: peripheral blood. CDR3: CATRVSSGPLEDSPLHF. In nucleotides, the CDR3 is TGTGCCACCAGGGTTTCATCAGGGCCCCTAGAGGATTCACCCCTCCACTTT.